This TCR beta chain derives from a study of blood T cell repertoires in COVID-19. CDR1 is SGHTA, CDR2 FQGTGA, per germline. V shed 3 bases, J shed 2 bases, and the junction held 6 bases outside the gene matches. The CDR3 has 15 residues. In the original processing: Nucleated cell counts were estimated from reference gene primer amplification. TCRdb keeps only in-frame clones here, not all; method: immunoSEQ multiplex PCR. V, J and clone size derive from that table, while D and trimming were established from the DNA sequence. The sample includes about 400,000 clones, roughly 90% of them seen just once.

Sequenced input: peripheral blood. The rearrangement links TRBV7-3 to TRBJ2-7; 8 positions match TRBD2. The receptor was isolated from a middle-aged man with acute or convalescent COVID-19. CDR3 in amino acids: CASSLLAGSAYEQYF. The CDR3 nucleotides read TGTGCCAGCAGCTTGTTAGCGGGGTCGGCCTACGAGCAGTACTTC.